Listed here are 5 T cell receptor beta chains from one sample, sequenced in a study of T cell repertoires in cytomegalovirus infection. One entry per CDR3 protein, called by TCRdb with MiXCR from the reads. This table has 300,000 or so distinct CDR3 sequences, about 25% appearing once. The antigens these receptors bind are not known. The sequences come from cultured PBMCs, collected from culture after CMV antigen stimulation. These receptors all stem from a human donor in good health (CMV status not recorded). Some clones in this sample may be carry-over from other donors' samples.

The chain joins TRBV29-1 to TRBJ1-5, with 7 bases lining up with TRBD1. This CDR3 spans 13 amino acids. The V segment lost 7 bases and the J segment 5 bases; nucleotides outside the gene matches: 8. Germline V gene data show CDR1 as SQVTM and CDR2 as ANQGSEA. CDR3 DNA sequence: TGCAGCGCACGCAGCCAGGGGGATCAGCCCCAGCATTTT. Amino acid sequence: CSARSQGDQPQHF.

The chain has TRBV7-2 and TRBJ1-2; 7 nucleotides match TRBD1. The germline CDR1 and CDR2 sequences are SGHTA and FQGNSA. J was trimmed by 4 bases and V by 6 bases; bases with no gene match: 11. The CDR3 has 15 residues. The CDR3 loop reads CASRQTWTGVYGYTF. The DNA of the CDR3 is TGTGCCAGCAGGCAAACCTGGACAGGAGTCTATGGCTACACCTTC.

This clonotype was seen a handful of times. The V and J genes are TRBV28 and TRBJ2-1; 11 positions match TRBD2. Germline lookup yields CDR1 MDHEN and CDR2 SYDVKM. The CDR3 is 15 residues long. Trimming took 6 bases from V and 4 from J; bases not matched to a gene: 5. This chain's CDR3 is CASSFTSGSYNEQFF. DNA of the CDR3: TGTGCCAGCAGCTTCACTAGCGGGAGTTACAATGAGCAGTTCTTC.

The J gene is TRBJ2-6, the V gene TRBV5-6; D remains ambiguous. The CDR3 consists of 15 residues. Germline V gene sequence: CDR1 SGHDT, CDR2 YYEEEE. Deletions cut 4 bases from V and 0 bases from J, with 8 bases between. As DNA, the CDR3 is TGTGCCAGCAGCCCCGGAGTCTCTGGGGCCAACGTCCTGACTTTC. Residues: CASSPGVSGANVLTF.

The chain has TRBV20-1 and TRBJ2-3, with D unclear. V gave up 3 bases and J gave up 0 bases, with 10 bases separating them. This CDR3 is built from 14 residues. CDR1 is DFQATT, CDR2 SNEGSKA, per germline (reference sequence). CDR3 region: CSASGGTSTDTQYF. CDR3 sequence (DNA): TGCAGTGCTAGTGGCGGAACTAGCACAGATACGCAGTATTTT.